Listed below are T cell receptor beta chains from one sample, sequenced in a study of blood T cell repertoires in COVID-19. The assay was immunoSEQ multiplex PCR, and TCRdb's table has in-frame clones only and misses some. This sample yields approximately 100,000 clones, of which over 70% are seen a single time; around a tenth belongs to the top ten. Sequencing was done on a sample of peripheral blood. All receptors come from an elderly woman with acute or convalescent COVID-19. Each CDR3 is given with its conserved first and last residue. The order of the fields is clone size, J gene, D gene, V gene, CDR3 DNA, CDR3 protein. A D gene is named only where the DNA matches it firmly. The listing skips clone size in some rows; elsewhere it reads once, few, many or a size class.

NA | TRBJ2-3 | TRBD2 | TRBV30 | TGTGCCTGGAGTGAGGGACTAGCTAGCACAGATACGCAGTATTTT | CAWSEGLASTDTQYF
NA | TRBJ2-5 | NA | TRBV11-3 | TGTGCCAGCAGCTTTTCCGGGTCGGAGACCCAGTACTTC | CASSFSGSETQYF
NA | TRBJ2-1 | TRBD2 | TRBV19 | TGTGCCAGTAGTCCATCCGGGACTAGCGGGGGGGCTTCATCTGAGCAGTTCTTC | CASSPSGTSGGASSEQFF
NA | TRBJ1-6 | TRBD1 | TRBV9 | TGTGCCAGCAGCGACTCCGGGACAGCTTATAATTCACCCCTCCACTTT | CASSDSGTAYNSPLHF
NA | TRBJ1-5 | TRBD1 | TRBV5-8 | TGTGCCAGCAGCTTGGAGGGGGCCCTGAATCAGCCCCAGCATTTT | CASSLEGALNQPQHF
NA | TRBJ1-5 | NA | TRBV2 | TGTGCCAGCCATCAGGGGAGCAATCAGCCCCAGCATTTT | CASHQGSNQPQHF
NA | TRBJ2-5 | NA | TRBV5-1 | TGCGCCAGCAGCTTGTCTCTTCGAGAAGAGACCCAGTACTTC | CASSLSLREETQYF
NA | TRBJ1-1 | NA | TRBV3-1/TRBV3-2 | TGTGCCAGCAGCGATCGGACTGAAGCTTTCTTT | CASSDRTEAFF
NA | TRBJ1-2 | NA | TRBV9 | TGTGCCAGCAGCGTAGCTACGGGGGGAGACAGTAATAACTATGGCTACACCTTC | CASSVATGGDSNNYGYTF
NA | TRBJ2-7 | NA | TRBV4-2 | TGTGCCAGCAGCCAAGATTGGGGCACCACACACTACGAGCAGTACTTC | CASSQDWGTTHYEQYF
NA | TRBJ2-2 | TRBD1 | TRBV3-1/TRBV3-2 | TGTGCCAGCAGCCTCCAGGACAGGTACAGCGGGGAGCTGTTTTTT | CASSLQDRYSGELFF
NA | TRBJ1-6 | TRBD1 | TRBV27 | TGTGCCAGCAGTTTTCAGGGACAGGGAACATTCTCCTATAATTCACCCCTCCACTTT | CASSFQGQGTFSYNSPLHF
NA | TRBJ1-1 | NA | TRBV11-2 | TGTGCCAGCACTGGACTGGATTTGAACACTGAAGCTTTCTTT | CASTGLDLNTEAFF
NA | TRBJ2-5 | TRBD1 | TRBV28 | TGTGCCAGCAGGGACAGGGGGCAAGAGACCCAGTACTTC | CASRDRGQETQYF
NA | TRBJ1-5 | TRBD1 | TRBV6-2/TRBV6-3 | TGTGCCAGCAGTTATCGGGACAGCACTTATCAGCCCCAGCATTTT | CASSYRDSTYQPQHF
NA | TRBJ2-7 | TRBD1 | TRBV7-9 | TGTGCCAGCAGCCACAACCGGGACAGGGGTTACGAGCAGTACTTC | CASSHNRDRGYEQYF
NA | TRBJ1-2 | TRBD1 | TRBV29-1 | TGCAGCGTTGAAACCCCCAGGGGGCGCGAATATGGCTACACCTTC | CSVETPRGREYGYTF
NA | TRBJ1-5 | NA | TRBV30 | TGTGCCTGGAGTGTGGGGGGTAGCAATCAGCCCCAGCATTTT | CAWSVGGSNQPQHF
NA | TRBJ2-1 | NA | TRBV4-1 | TGCGCCAGCAGCCACCCAAGCTCCCGAGGGGGTGGTGGGAATGAGCAGTTCTTC | CASSHPSSRGGGGNEQFF
NA | TRBJ1-2 | TRBD1 | TRBV5-3 | TGTGCCAGAAGCCGGGACAGGGGGTTGAAATGGGACTATGGCTACACCTTC | CARSRDRGLKWDYGYTF
NA | TRBJ1-4 | NA | TRBV2 | TGTGCCAGCAGTTCGAATGAAAAACTGTTTTTT | CASSSNEKLFF
NA | TRBJ1-5 | NA | TRBV6-2/TRBV6-3 | TGTGCCAGCAGTTACTCCCTCCCTAATCAGCCCCAGCATTTT | CASSYSLPNQPQHF
NA | TRBJ1-2 | TRBD1 | TRBV7-2 | TGTGCCAGCAGCTTGGGACAGGGTTATGGCTACACCTTC | CASSLGQGYGYTF
NA | TRBJ1-1 | NA | TRBV14 | TGTGCCAGCAGCCAAGATCTTGGAGGAACTGAAGCTTTCTTT | CASSQDLGGTEAFF
NA | TRBJ2-2 | NA | TRBV6-2/TRBV6-3 | TGTGCCACCAGTAACCCGGGGGACCCATCGAACACCGGGGAGCTGTTTTTT | CATSNPGDPSNTGELFF
few | TRBJ1-6 | TRBD1 | TRBV28 | TGTGCCAGCAGTTTCGCAACAGGGGGTTATAATTCACCCCTCCACTTT | CASSFATGGYNSPLHF
NA | TRBJ2-3 | NA | TRBV10-3 | TGTGCCAGCGGGGGCACAGATACGCAGTATTTT | CASGGTDTQYF
NA | TRBJ2-1 | NA | TRBV5-1 | TGCGCCAGCAGCGTCAGGGCGTTCTACAATGAGCAGTTCTTC | CASSVRAFYNEQFF
few | TRBJ1-1 | NA | TRBV9 | TGTGCCAGCAGCGTTGGGGCCGGTGAAGCTTTCTTT | CASSVGAGEAFF
NA | TRBJ1-1 | TRBD1 | TRBV5-1 | TGCGCCAGCAGCTTGGGGGGACAGCCGAACACTGAAGCTTTCTTT | CASSLGGQPNTEAFF
NA | TRBJ2-5 | TRBD2 | TRBV7-3 | TGTGCCAGCAGCTTAAGCGGGGGACCCCGGGAGACCCAGTACTTC | CASSLSGGPRETQYF
NA | TRBJ1-1 | NA | TRBV15 | TGTGCCACCAGCGCGACAGGCTTTGCGAACACTGAAGCTTTCTTT | CATSATGFANTEAFF
NA | TRBJ2-7 | TRBD1 | TRBV7-8 | TGTGCCAGCAGCTCCGACAGGGCGCACGAGCAGTACTTC | CASSSDRAHEQYF
NA | TRBJ1-2 | NA | TRBV21-1 | TGTGCCAGCCGACCCAGGGTTAGCTACACCTTC | CASRPRVSYTF
NA | TRBJ2-3 | TRBD2 | TRBV6-6 | TGTGCCAGCAGTGGGGCTAGCGGAGATACGCAGTATTTT | CASSGASGDTQYF
NA | TRBJ2-5 | NA | TRBV12-5 | TGTGCTAGTGGTTTGGTATTTGGAGGGACTTACCAAGAGACCCAGTACTTC | CASGLVFGGTYQETQYF
NA | TRBJ1-6 | NA | TRBV6-5 | TGTGCCAGCCGGTACTCCTATAATTCACCCCTCCACTTT | CASRYSYNSPLHF
NA | TRBJ1-2 | TRBD1 | TRBV6-5 | TGTGCCAGCAGCAGGACAGGTTCGTCGGGCTACACCTTC | CASSRTGSSGYTF
NA | TRBJ1-2 | NA | TRBV7-2 | TGTGCCAGCAGCCCCCAACAGGCCCCGTTCTATGGCTACACCTTC | CASSPQQAPFYGYTF
NA | TRBJ1-5 | NA | TRBV2 | TGTGCCAGCAGAGACAGAGGAAGCAATCAGCCCCAGCATTTT | CASRDRGSNQPQHF
NA | TRBJ2-5 | TRBD1 | TRBV5-1 | TGCGCCAGCAGCCATAGCCCGGGACAGGGGGAGACCCAGTACTTC | CASSHSPGQGETQYF
NA | TRBJ1-6 | NA | TRBV28 | TGTGCCAGCAGTTTATTTACAGAGAATTCACCCCTCCACTTT | CASSLFTENSPLHF
NA | TRBJ1-1 | TRBD1 | TRBV3-1/TRBV3-2 | TGTGCCAGCAGCCAAAACTCTCAGGGGGCCGAAGCTTTCTTT | CASSQNSQGAEAFF
NA | TRBJ1-1 | NA | TRBV10-3 | TGTGCCATCAGTGATCGTGGACAGTGGGGGGGGTTCGACACTGAAGCTTTCTTT | CAISDRGQWGGFDTEAFF
NA | TRBJ1-2 | NA | TRBV6-6 | TGTGCCAGCAGCCATACCGTAGATGGCTACACCTTC | CASSHTVDGYTF
NA | TRBJ2-2 | NA | TRBV6-2/TRBV6-3 | TGTGCCAGCAGTTCCTATGCCGGGGAGCTGTTTTTT | CASSSYAGELFF
NA | TRBJ2-3 | TRBD1 | TRBV6-2/TRBV6-3 | TGTGCCAGCAGTTCCGGACAGGGGAACACAGATACGCAGTATTTT | CASSSGQGNTDTQYF
NA | TRBJ1-1 | TRBD1 | TRBV5-8 | TGTGCCAGCAGCGACGGGACAGGGCGGATCACTGAAGCTTTCTTT | CASSDGTGRITEAFF
few | TRBJ1-2 | NA | TRBV11-2 | TGTGCCAGCAGCTTTCTGGGCGGGAAGAGCTATGGCTACACCTTC | CASSFLGGKSYGYTF
NA | TRBJ2-3 | NA | TRBV11-1 | TGTGCCAGCAGCTTAACGGTTTTTGCAGATACGCAGTATTTT | CASSLTVFADTQYF
NA | TRBJ1-2 | TRBD1 | TRBV3-1/TRBV3-2 | TGTGCCAGCAGCCAGGGGGACAGGGGCTACACCTTC | CASSQGDRGYTF
few | TRBJ1-1 | NA | TRBV4-3 | TGCGCCAGCAGCCCCCTTCAGGGTATGAACACTGAAGCTTTCTTT | CASSPLQGMNTEAFF
few | TRBJ1-6 | TRBD1 | TRBV4-2 | TGTGCCAGCAGCCAACCAAGGACAGGGGGATCCTATAATTCACCCCTCCACTTT | CASSQPRTGGSYNSPLHF
NA | TRBJ1-1 | NA | TRBV28 | TGTGCCAGCCGGGGGAACACTGAAGCTTTCTTT | CASRGNTEAFF
NA | TRBJ1-2 | TRBD1 | TRBV6-5 | TGTGCCAGCAGTTACCCGACCGGACAGGGGTATGGCTACACCTTC | CASSYPTGQGYGYTF